This T cell receptor beta chain emerged from a study of CD8 T cells in ankylosing spondylitis. Whole-study results and caveats: Seemingly characteristic of ankylosing spondylitis blood was a TCR beta motif consisting of several highly homologous variants. Disease-linked clones reportedly showed significant enrichment in matched ankylosing spondylitis synovial fluid. Disease-linked clones proved CD8+ and comparatively uncommon in peripheral blood.

CDR1 and CDR2 from the germline V gene are SGHDN and FVKESK. V lost 0 bases, J lost 6 bases, and 8 bases lay in between. The CDR3 sequence is 13 residues long. Construction of TCR beta libraries was performed using quantitative 5'-RACE with molecular barcodes. Each CDR3 protein gets one entry after TCRdb re-called the 5' RACE reads with MiXCR. The sample holds approximately 88,000 distinct CDR3 sequences; 8.8% are singletons and the top ten take approximately 4.6%. The sample holds a few counts of this clonotype. Its antigen is not known. Sequenced sample: blood, either unsorted or a sorted T cell fraction (not recorded which). The J gene is TRBJ1-2, the V gene TRBV14, with D hard to call. The origin of this receptor is a male donor with ankylosing spondylitis or in good health (not recorded which). CDR3 DNA sequence: TGTGCCAGCAGCCAAGAAGGGCCTGATGGCTACACCTTC. Translation: CASSQEGPDGYTF.